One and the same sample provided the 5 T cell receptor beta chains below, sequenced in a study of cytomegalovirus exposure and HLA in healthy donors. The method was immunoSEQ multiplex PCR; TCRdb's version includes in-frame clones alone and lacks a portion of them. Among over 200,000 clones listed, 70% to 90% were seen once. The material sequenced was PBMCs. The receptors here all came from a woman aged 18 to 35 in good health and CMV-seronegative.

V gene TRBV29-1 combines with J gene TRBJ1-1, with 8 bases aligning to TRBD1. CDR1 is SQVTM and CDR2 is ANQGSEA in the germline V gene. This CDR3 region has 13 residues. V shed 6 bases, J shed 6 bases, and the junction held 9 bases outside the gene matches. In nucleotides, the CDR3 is TGCAGCGTACGGACAGGGTTATTGTCTGAAGCTTTCTTT. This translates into CSVRTGLLSEAFF.

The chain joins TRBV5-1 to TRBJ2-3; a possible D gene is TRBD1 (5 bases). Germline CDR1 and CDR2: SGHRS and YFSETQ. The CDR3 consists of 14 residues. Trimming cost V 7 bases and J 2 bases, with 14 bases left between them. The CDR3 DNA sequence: TGCGCCAGCCGGAAGGGGCAGCTCACAGATACGCAGTATTTT. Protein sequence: CASRKGQLTDTQYF.

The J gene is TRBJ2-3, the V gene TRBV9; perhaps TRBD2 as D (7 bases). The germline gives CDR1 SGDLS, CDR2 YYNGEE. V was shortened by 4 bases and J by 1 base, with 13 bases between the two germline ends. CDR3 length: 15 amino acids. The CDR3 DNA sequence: TGTGCCAGCAGCACCCGGGGGGCGGGCACAGATACGCAGTATTTT. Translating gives CASSTRGAGTDTQYF.

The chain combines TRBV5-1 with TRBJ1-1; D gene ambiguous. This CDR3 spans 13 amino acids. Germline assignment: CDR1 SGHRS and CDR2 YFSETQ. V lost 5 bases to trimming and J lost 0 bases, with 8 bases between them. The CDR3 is CASRHSMNTEAFF. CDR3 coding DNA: TGCGCCAGCAGACATTCCATGAACACTGAAGCTTTCTTT.

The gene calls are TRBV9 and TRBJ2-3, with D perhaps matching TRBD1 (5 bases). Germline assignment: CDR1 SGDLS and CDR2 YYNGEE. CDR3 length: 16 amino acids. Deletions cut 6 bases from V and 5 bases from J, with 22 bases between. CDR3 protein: CASTQGAATRGDTQYF. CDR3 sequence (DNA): TGTGCCAGCACCCAAGGGGCCGCTACAAGGGGAGATACGCAGTATTTT.